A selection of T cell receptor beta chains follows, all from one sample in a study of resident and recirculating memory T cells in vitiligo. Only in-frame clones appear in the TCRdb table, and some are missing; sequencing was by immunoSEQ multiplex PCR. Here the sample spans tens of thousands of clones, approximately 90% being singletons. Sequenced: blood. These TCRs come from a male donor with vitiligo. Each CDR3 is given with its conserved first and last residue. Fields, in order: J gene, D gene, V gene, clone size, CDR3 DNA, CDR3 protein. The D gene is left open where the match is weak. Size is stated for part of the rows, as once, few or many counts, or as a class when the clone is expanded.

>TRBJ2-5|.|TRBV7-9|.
TGTGCCAGCAGCTCGAGCGGCGCTGAGACCCAGTACTTC
CASSSSGAETQYF
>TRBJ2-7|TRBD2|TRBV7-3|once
TGTGCCAGCAGCTTAGGGAGCAGCGGGAGTCTGCCCTACGAGCAGTACTTC
CASSLGSSGSLPYEQYF
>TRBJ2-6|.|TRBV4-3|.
TGCGCCAGCAGCCCCGGTCTTACCTCTGGGGCCAACGTCCTGACTTTC
CASSPGLTSGANVLTF
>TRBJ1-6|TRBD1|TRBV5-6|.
TGTGCCAGCAGCTTGGGGGACAGGGCTAATTCACCCCTCCACTTT
CASSLGDRANSPLHF
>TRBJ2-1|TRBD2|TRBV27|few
TGTGCCAGCAGTCCACCCGCCCAGCGGGGATACAATGAGCAGTTCTTC
CASSPPAQRGYNEQFF
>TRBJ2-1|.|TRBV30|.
TGTGCCTGGAGTGTACCCACAGGTGAACACAATGAGCAGTTCTTC
CAWSVPTGEHNEQFF
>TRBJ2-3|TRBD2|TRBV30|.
TGTGCCTGGAGCCCACCCCAGCGGGAGGGGCTAGATACGCAGTATTTT
CAWSPPQREGLDTQYF
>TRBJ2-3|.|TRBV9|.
TGTGCCAGCAGCGCGCAGGCTAGCGCTAGCACAGATACGCAGTATTTT
CASSAQASASTDTQYF
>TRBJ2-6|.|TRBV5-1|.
TGCGCCAGCCGCGGGGAGACCCCCGTCCTGACTTTC
CASRGETPVLTF
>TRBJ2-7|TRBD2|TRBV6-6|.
TGTGCCAGCAGTTCCGGACTAGCGGGCTTCTCCTACGAGCAGTACTTC
CASSSGLAGFSYEQYF
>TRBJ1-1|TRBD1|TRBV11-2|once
TGTGCCAGCACTGTTCAGGGGGCCGTCCGGCAAGCTTTCTTT
CASTVQGAVRQAFF
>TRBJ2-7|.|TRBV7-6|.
TGTGCCAGCAGCCCTCTGGCCTTCTCCTACGAGCAGTACTTC
CASSPLAFSYEQYF
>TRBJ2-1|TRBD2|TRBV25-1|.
TGTGCCAGCAGTGAAATATTTATAGCGGGGGGGCACAATGAGCAGTTCTTC
CASSEIFIAGGHNEQFF
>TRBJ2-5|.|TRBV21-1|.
TGTGCCGGCAGCAAACGGGGGGGAGGGGAGACCCAGTACTTC
CAGSKRGGGETQYF
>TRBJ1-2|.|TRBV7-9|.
TGTGCCAGCAGCTTACAGTCGAGGGTGCAATCCTATGGCTACACCTTC
CASSLQSRVQSYGYTF
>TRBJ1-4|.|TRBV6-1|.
TGTGCCAGCAGCGAGGCCCTTCCTCCGGCTGAAAAACTGTTTTTT
CASSEALPPAEKLFF
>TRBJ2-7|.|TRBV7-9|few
TGTGCCAGCAGGGGTAGAATGACTCCTGCCTACGAGCAGTACTTC
CASRGRMTPAYEQYF